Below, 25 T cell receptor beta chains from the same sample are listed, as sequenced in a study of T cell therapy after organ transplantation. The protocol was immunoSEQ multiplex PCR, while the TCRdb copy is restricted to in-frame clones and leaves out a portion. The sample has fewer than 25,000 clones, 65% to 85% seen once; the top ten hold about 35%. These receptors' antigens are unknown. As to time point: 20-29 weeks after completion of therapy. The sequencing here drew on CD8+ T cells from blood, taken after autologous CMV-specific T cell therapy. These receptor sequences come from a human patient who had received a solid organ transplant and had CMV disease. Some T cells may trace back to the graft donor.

This CDR3 reads CASSRGQVSQPQHF. CDR3 DNA: TGTGCCAGCAGCCGCGGACAAGTCAGTCAGCCCCAGCATTTT. The chain joins TRBV16 to TRBJ1-5, with D perhaps TRBD1 (5 bases). The germline CDR1 and CDR2 sequences are KGHSY and FQNENV. The CDR3 totals 14 residues. Trimming stripped 4 bases from V and 6 bases from J, with 13 bases between.

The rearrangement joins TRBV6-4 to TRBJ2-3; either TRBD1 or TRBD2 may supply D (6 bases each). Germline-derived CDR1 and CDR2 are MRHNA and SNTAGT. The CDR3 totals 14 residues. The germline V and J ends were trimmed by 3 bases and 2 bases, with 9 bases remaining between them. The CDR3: CASSEGGHTDTQYF. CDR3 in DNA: TGTGCCAGCAGTGAGGGGGGCCACACAGATACGCAGTATTTT.

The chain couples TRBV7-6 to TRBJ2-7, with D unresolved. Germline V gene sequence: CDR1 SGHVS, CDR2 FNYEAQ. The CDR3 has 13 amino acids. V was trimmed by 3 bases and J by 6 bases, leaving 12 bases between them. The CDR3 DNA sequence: TGTGCCAGCAGCTTCCCTCTCCGTGCCGAGCAGTACTTC. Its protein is CASSFPLRAEQYF. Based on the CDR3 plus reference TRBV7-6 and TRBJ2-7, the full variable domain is GAGVSQSPRYKVTKRGQDVALRCDPISGHVSLYWYRQALGQGPEFLTYFNYEAQQDKSGLPNDRFSAERPEGSISTLTIQRTEQRDSAMYRCASSFPLRAEQYFGPGTRLTVT.

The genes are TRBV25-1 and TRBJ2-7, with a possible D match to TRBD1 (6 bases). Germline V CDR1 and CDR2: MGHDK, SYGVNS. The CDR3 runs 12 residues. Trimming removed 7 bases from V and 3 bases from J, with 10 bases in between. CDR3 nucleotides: TGTGCCAGCACGGGCAGGGGCTACGAGCAGTACTTC. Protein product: CASTGRGYEQYF.

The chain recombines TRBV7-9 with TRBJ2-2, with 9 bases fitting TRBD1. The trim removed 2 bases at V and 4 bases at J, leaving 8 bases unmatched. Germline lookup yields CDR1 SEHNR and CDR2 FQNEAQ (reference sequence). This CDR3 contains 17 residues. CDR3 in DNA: TGTGCCAGCAGCTTACCTTCGAGGACAGGGGTCACCGGGGAGCTGTTTTTT. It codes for CASSLPSRTGVTGELFF.

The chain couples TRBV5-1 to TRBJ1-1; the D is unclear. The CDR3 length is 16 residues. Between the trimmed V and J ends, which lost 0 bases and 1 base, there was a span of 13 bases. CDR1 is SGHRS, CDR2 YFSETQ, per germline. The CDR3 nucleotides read TGCGCCAGCAGCTTGGCCTCGCCACTCCCGAACACTGAAGCTTTCTTT. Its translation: CASSLASPLPNTEAFF. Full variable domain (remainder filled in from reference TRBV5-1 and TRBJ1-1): KAGVTQTPRYLIKTRGQQVTLSCSPISGHRSVSWYQQTPGQGLQFLFEYFSETQRNKGNFPGRFSGRQFSNSRSEMNVSTLELGDSALYLCASSLASPLPNTEAFFGQGTRLTVV.

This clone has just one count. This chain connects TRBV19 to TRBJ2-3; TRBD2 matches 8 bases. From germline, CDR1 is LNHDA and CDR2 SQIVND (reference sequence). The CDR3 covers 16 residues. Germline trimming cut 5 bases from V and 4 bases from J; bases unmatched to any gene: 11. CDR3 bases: TGTGCCAGTAGTCCTACCTACGGGGGGGGCCCAGATACGCAGTATTTT. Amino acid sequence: CASSPTYGGGPDTQYF.

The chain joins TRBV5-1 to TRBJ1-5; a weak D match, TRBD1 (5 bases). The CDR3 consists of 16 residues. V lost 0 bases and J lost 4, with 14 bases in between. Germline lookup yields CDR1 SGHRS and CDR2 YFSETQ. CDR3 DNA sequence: TGCGCCAGCAGCTTGGAGGGGCCAGTTACTAATCAGCCCCAGCATTTT. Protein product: CASSLEGPVTNQPQHF.

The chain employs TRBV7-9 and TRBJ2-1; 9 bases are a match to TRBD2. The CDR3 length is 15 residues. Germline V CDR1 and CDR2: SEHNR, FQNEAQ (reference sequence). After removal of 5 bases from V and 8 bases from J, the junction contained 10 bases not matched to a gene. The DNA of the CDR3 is TGTGCCAGCAGCCCAGAGGTTAGCGGGAGCTATGAGCAGTTCTTC. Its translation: CASSPEVSGSYEQFF. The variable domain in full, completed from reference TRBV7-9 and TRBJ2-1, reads DTGVSQNPRHKITKRGQNVTFRCDPISEHNRLYWYRQTLGQGPEFLTYFQNEAQLEKSRLLSDRFSAERPKGSFSTLEIQRTEQGDSAMYLCASSPEVSGSYEQFFGPGTRLTVL.

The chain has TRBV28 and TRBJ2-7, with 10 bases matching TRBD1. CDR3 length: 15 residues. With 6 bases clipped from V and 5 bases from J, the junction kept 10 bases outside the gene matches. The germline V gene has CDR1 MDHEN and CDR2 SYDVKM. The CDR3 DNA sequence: TGTGCCAGCAGCCCTACCGGGACAGGGGTCGACGAGCAGTACTTC. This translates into CASSPTGTGVDEQYF.

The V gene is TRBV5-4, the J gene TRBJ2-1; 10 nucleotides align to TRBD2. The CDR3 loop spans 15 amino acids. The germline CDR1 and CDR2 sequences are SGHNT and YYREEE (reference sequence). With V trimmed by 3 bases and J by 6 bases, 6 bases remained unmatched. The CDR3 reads CASSWGQRGGNEQFF. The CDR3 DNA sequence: TGTGCCAGCAGCTGGGGCCAGCGGGGGGGCAATGAGCAGTTCTTC.

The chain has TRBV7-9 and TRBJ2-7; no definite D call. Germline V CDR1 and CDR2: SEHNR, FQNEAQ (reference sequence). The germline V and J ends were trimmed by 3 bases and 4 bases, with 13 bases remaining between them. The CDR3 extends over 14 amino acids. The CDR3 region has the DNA TGTGCCAGCAGCTTGGCCGGTGAGGTATACGAGCAGTACTTC. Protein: CASSLAGEVYEQYF.

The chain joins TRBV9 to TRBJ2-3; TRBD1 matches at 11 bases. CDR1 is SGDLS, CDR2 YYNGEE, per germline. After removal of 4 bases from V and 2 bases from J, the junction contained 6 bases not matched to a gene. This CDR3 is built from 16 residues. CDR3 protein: CASSIGTGGVTDTQYF. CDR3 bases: TGTGCCAGCAGCATAGGGACAGGGGGAGTCACAGATACGCAGTATTTT.

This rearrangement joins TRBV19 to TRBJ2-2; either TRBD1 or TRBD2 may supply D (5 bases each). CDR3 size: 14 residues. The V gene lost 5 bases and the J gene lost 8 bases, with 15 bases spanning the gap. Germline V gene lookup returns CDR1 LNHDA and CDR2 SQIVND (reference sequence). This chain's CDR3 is CASSPGRRIGELFF. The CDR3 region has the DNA TGTGCCAGTAGTCCGGGACGGAGAATTGGGGAGCTGTTTTTT.

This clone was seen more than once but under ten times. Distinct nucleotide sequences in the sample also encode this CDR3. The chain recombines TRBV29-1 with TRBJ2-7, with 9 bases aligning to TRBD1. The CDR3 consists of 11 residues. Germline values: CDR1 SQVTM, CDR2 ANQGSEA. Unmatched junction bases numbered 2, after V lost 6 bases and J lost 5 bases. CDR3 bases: TGCAGCGTGGGACAGGGCAACGAGCAGTACTTC. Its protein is CSVGQGNEQYF.

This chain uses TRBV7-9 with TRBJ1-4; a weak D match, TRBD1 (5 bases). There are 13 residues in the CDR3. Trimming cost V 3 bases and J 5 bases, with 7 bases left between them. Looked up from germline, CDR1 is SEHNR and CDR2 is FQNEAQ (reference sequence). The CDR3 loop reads CASSFGGNEKLFF. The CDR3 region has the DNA TGTGCCAGCAGCTTTGGGGGGAATGAAAAACTGTTTTTT.

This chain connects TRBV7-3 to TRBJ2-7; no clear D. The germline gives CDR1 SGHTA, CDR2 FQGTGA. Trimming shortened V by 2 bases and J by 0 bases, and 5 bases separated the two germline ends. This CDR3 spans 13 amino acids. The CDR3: CASSLDRSYEQYF. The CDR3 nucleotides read TGTGCCAGCAGCTTAGACCGCTCCTACGAGCAGTACTTC. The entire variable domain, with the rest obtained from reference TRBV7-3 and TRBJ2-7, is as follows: GAGVSQTPSNKVTEKGKYVELRCDPISGHTALYWYRQSLGQGPEFLIYFQGTGAADDSGLPNDRFFAVRPEGSVSTLKIQRTERGDSAVYLCASSLDRSYEQYFGPGTRLTVT.

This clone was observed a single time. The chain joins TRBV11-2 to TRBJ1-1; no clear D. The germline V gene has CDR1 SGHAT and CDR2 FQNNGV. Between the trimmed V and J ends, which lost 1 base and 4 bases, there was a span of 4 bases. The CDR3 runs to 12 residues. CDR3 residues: CASSLGATEAFF. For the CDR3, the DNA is TGTGCCAGCAGCTTAGGAGCCACTGAAGCTTTCTTT.

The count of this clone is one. CDR3 in DNA: TGTGCCAGCAGATTATCCGGGACAGGGGCCACTGAAGCTTTCTTT. This encodes CASRLSGTGATEAFF. The chain carries TRBV6-6 and TRBJ1-1; TRBD1 matches at 10 bases. V trimming: 6 bases; J trimming: 4 bases; junction bases outside the gene matches: 8. Germline CDR1 and CDR2: MNHNY and SVGAGI (reference sequence). This CDR3 spans 15 amino acids.

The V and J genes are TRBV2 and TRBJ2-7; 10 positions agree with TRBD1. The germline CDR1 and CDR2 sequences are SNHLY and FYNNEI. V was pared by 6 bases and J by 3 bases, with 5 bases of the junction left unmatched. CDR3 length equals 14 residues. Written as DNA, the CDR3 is TGTGCCAGCAGACGGACAGGGGGGAACTACGAGCAGTACTTC. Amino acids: CASRRTGGNYEQYF.

DNA of the CDR3: TGTGCCAGCAGCTCCGACCGGGACACTGTCGCCTATGGCTACACCTTC. This codes for CASSSDRDTVAYGYTF. This chain joins TRBV5-4 and TRBJ1-2, with D possibly TRBD1 on 6 matching bases. The V end was cut by 3 bases, the J end by 4 bases, with 19 bases between. CDR3 length: 16 amino acids. Germline CDR1 and CDR2: SGHNT and YYREEE (reference sequence).

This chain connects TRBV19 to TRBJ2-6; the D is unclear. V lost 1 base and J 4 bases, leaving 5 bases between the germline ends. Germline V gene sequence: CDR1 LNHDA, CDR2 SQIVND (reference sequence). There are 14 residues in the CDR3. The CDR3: CASSIGVGANVLTF. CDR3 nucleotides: TGTGCCAGTAGTATAGGGGTCGGGGCCAACGTCCTGACTTTC. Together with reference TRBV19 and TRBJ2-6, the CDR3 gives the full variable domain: DGGITQSPKYLFRKEGQNVTLSCEQNLNHDAMYWYRQDPGQGLRLIYYSQIVNDFQKGDIAEGYSVSREKKESFPLTVTSAQKNPTAFYLCASSIGVGANVLTFGAGSRLTVL.

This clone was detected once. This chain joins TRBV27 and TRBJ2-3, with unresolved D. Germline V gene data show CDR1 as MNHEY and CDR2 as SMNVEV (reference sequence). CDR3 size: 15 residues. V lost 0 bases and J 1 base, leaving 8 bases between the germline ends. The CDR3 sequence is CASSLSVSRTDTQYF. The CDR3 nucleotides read TGTGCCAGCAGTTTATCAGTCAGCCGCACAGATACGCAGTATTTT.

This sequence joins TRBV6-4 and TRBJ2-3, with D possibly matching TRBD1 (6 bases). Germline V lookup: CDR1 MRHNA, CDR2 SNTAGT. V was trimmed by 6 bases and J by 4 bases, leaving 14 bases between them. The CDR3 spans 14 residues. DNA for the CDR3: TGTGCCAGCAGCCGACTACAGGGAGCAGATACGCAGTATTTT. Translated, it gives CASSRLQGADTQYF.

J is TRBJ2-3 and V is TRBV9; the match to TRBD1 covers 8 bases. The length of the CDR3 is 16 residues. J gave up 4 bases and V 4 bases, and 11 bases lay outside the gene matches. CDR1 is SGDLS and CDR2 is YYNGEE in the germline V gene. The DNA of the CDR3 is TGTGCCAGCAGCCCCGGACAGGGAGAGAGGGCAGATACGCAGTATTTT. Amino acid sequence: CASSPGQGERADTQYF.